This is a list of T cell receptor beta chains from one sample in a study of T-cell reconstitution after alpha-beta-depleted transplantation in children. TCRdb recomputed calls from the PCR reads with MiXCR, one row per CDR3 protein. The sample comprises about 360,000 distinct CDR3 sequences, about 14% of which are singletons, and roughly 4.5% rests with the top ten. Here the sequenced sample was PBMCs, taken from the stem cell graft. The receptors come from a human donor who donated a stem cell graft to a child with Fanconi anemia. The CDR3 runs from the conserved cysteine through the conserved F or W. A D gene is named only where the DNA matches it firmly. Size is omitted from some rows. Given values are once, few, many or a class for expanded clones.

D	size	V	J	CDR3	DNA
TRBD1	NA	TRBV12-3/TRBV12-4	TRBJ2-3	CASSLTGGEADTQYF	TGTGCCAGCAGCTTGACAGGGGGCGAAGCAGATACGCAGTATTTT
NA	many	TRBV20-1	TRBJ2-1	CSAISPRSNEQFF	TGCAGTGCTATTTCCCCTCGCAGCAATGAGCAGTTCTTC
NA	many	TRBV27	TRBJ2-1	CASSSGRGGFDEQFF	TGTGCCAGCAGTTCTGGGAGGGGGGGCTTTGATGAGCAGTTCTTC
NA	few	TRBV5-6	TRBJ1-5	CASSFYGNQPQHF	TGTGCCAGCAGCTTTTATGGCAATCAGCCCCAGCATTTT
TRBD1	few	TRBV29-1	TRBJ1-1	CSVGGTGNTEAFF	TGCAGCGTTGGAGGGACAGGCAACACTGAAGCTTTCTTT
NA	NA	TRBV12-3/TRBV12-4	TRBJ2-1	CASSPQRAYNEQFF	TGTGCCAGCAGCCCTCAGCGGGCCTACAATGAGCAGTTCTTC
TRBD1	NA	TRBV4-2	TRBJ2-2	CASSQLGGRITGELFF	TGTGCCAGCAGCCAACTAGGGGGCAGGATCACCGGGGAGCTGTTTTTT
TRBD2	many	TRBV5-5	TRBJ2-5	CASSSLAVPETQYF	TGTGCCAGCAGCTCTCTAGCGGTTCCAGAGACCCAGTACTTC
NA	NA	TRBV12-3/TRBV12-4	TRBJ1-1	CASRPHLISNTEAFF	TGTGCCAGCAGGCCCCACTTGATTTCGAACACTGAAGCTTTCTTT
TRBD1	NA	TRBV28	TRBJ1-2	CASSSPGQAYGYTF	TGTGCCAGCAGCTCACCCGGACAGGCCTATGGCTACACCTTC
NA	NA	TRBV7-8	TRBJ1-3	CASSLGYSGNTIYF	TGTGCCAGCAGCTTAGGGTACTCTGGAAACACCATATATTTT
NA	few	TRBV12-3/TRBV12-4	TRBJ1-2	CASSLSGAGGYTF	TGTGCCAGCAGTCTCTCGGGGGCGGGTGGCTACACCTTC
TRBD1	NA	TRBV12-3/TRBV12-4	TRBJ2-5	CASSFGTGGWETQYF	TGTGCCAGCAGTTTTGGGACAGGGGGCTGGGAGACCCAGTACTTC
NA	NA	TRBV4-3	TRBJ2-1	CANSQESAVNEQFF	TGCGCCAACAGCCAAGAAAGTGCTGTGAATGAGCAGTTCTTC
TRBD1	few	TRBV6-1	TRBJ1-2	CASTNGRGPLSLYGYTF	TGTGCCAGCACCAACGGGAGGGGGCCCCTCTCACTATATGGCTACACCTTC
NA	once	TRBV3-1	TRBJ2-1	CASSKRGPSYNEQFF	TGTGCCAGCAGCAAAAGGGGTCCCTCCTACAATGAGCAGTTCTTC
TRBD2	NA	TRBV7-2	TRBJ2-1	CASSLLAGAHYNEQFF	TGTGCCAGCAGCTTACTAGCGGGGGCCCATTACAATGAGCAGTTCTTC
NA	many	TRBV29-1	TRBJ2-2	CSVDIGGWTGELFF	TGCAGCGTTGATATTGGGGGCTGGACCGGGGAGCTGTTTTTT
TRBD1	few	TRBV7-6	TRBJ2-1	CASSLGGTGSEQFF	TGTGCCAGCAGCTTAGGCGGGACAGGGTCTGAGCAGTTCTTC
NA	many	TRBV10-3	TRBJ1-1	CAISERPSGDTEAFF	TGTGCCATCAGTGAGCGGCCTTCGGGGGACACTGAAGCTTTCTTT
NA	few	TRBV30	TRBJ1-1	CAWSAQGWNTEAFF	TGTGCCTGGAGTGCCCAGGGGTGGAACACTGAAGCTTTCTTT
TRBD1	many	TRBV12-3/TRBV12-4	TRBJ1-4	CASRSGTEDEKLFF	TGTGCCAGCAGGTCCGGGACAGAGGATGAAAAACTGTTTTTT
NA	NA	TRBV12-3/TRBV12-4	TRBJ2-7	CASIPNGWGPSSYEQYF	TGTGCCAGCATCCCTAACGGATGGGGGCCGAGCTCCTACGAGCAGTACTTC
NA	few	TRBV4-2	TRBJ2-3	CASSLDKSTDTQYF	TGTGCCAGCAGCCTGGACAAATCCACAGATACGCAGTATTTT
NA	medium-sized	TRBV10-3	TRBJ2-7	CAISAVSYEQYF	TGTGCCATCAGTGCGGTCTCCTACGAGCAGTACTTC
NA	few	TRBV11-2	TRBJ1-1	CASSSSLDRTEAFF	TGTGCCAGCAGCTCATCCTTGGACAGAACTGAAGCTTTCTTT
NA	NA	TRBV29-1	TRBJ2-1	CSVRRLENNEQFF	TGCAGCGTACGACGACTAGAAAACAATGAGCAGTTCTTC
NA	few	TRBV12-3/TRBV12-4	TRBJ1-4	CASSPRTDLGEKLFF	TGTGCCAGCAGTCCCCGGACGGACCTAGGTGAAAAACTGTTTTTT
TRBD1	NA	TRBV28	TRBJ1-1	CATRGMTGNTEAFF	TGTGCCACCAGGGGGATGACCGGGAACACTGAAGCTTTCTTT
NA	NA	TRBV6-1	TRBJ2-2	CASHSWGGGGELFF	TGTGCCAGCCACTCGTGGGGAGGGGGCGGGGAGCTGTTTTTT